The 25 T cell receptor beta chains listed next were all sequenced from one sample in a study of beta chain features in type 1 diabetes. Expressed TCRB transcripts were sequenced after all isolated RNA was converted to cDNA. Sequencing used immunoSEQ multiplex PCR; TCRdb keeps in-frame clones, though not all of them. The profile covers about 900,000 clones, with 17% appearing a single time and 0.023% taken by the ten largest. Sequencing was carried out using naive CD4+ T cells from blood. The receptors were sampled from a woman aged 18-35 years in good health.

A word on this clone: A read error may produce the germline difference seen at one junction end. Other DNA sequences from this sample encode an identical CDR3 as well. This chain joins TRBV10-3 and TRBJ2-1; no definite D call. This CDR3 comprises 12 residues. CDR1 and CDR2 (germline): ENHRY, SYGVKD. The CDR3: CAIGDSYNEQFF. The CDR3 DNA reads as TGTGCCATCGGTGATTCCTACAATGAGCAGTTCTTC.

This clone was picked up a small number of times. V usage is TRBV18 and J usage is TRBJ2-3; 8 bases align to TRBD2. The germline gives CDR1 KGHSH, CDR2 LQKENI. The CDR3 totals 16 residues. V was clipped by 3 bases and J by 8 bases; unmatched bases: 13. The CDR3 reads CASSPLGLAGLGTQYF. CDR3 bases: TGTGCCAGCTCACCGCTCGGACTAGCCGGTCTGGGTACGCAGTATTTT.

The CDR3 loop reads CASSGAGGVDTEAFF. The CDR3 DNA follows: TGTGCCAGCAGTGGGGCAGGGGGCGTAGACACTGAAGCTTTCTTT. The chain uses TRBV2 and TRBJ1-1; TRBD1 agrees at 8 bases. Germline V gene data show CDR1 as SNHLY and CDR2 as FYNNEI. The J segment lost 3 bases and the V segment lost 4 bases, leaving 7 bases of the junction unmatched. There are 15 residues in the CDR3.

This clone was detected a few times. The rearrangement links TRBV2 to TRBJ1-5; possibly TRBD1 for D (6 bases). This CDR3 has 13 amino acids. The V end was cut by 6 bases, the J end by 7 bases, with 13 bases between. Germline values: CDR1 SNHLY, CDR2 FYNNEI. Here the CDR3 reads CASRAQGYQPQHF. As DNA, the CDR3 is TGTGCCAGCAGAGCACAGGGATACCAGCCCCAGCATTTT. The variable domain in full, completed from reference TRBV2 and TRBJ1-5, reads EPEVTQTPSHQVTQMGQEVILRCVPISNHLYFYWYRQILGQKVEFLVSFYNNEISEKSEIFDDQFSVERPDGSNFTLKIRSTKLEDSAMYFCASRAQGYQPQHFGDGTRLSIL.

This sequence joins TRBV5-1 and TRBJ2-2, with D hard to call. Germline V gives CDR1 SGHRS, CDR2 YFSETQ. Trimming cost V 0 bases and J 6 bases, with 12 bases left between them. This CDR3 comprises 15 residues. The CDR3 loop reads CASSLGDPIAGELFF. For the CDR3, the DNA is TGCGCCAGCAGCTTGGGAGACCCAATTGCCGGGGAGCTGTTTTTT. Filled out from reference TRBV5-1 and TRBJ2-2, the complete variable domain reads KAGVTQTPRYLIKTRGQQVTLSCSPISGHRSVSWYQQTPGQGLQFLFEYFSETQRNKGNFPGRFSGRQFSNSRSEMNVSTLELGDSALYLCASSLGDPIAGELFFGEGSRLTVL.

V gene TRBV2 combines with J gene TRBJ1-4, with D uncertain. Germline-derived CDR1 and CDR2 are SNHLY and FYNNEI. The CDR3 extends over 14 amino acids. The V and J ends lost 5 bases and 0 bases respectively, with 7 bases between them. The CDR3, as DNA: TGTGCCAGCAGTCCAGGTGCAACTAATGAAAAACTGTTTTTT. Translation: CASSPGATNEKLFF. The entire variable domain, with the rest obtained from reference TRBV2 and TRBJ1-4, is as follows: EPEVTQTPSHQVTQMGQEVILRCVPISNHLYFYWYRQILGQKVEFLVSFYNNEISEKSEIFDDQFSVERPDGSNFTLKIRSTKLEDSAMYFCASSPGATNEKLFFGSGTQLSVL.

This clone was seen a few times. The J gene is TRBJ2-6, the V gene TRBV28, with a weak D call TRBD2 (6 bases). Germline CDR1 and CDR2: MDHEN and SYDVKM. Trimming shortened V by 2 bases and J by 0 bases, and 11 bases separated the two germline ends. The CDR3 is 17 residues long. CDR3 coding DNA: TGTGCCAGCAGTTTAGCGGGATTAAACTCTGGGGCCAACGTCCTGACTTTC. It encodes CASSLAGLNSGANVLTF.

This chain connects TRBV5-6 to TRBJ1-5; a possible D gene is TRBD1 (6 bases). Looked up from germline, CDR1 is SGHDT and CDR2 is YYEEEE. The CDR3 consists of 15 residues. With 4 bases removed from V and 6 bases from J, the gap between germline ends came to 17 bases. The CDR3 spells CASSLAGTGFQPQHF. Here the CDR3 DNA reads TGTGCCAGCAGCCTCGCTGGAACAGGGTTTCAGCCCCAGCATTTT.

Details on this clone: This specimen includes other DNA sequences encoding the same CDR3. CDR3 DNA: TGTGCCAGCAGCTTGCGAAGGTACAATGAGCAGTTCTTC. Translating it yields CASSLRRYNEQFF. The J gene is TRBJ2-1, the V gene TRBV5-6; D unclear. Trimming took off 1 base at V and 4 bases at J, with 6 bases between the two ends. This CDR3 region has 13 residues. Germline V lookup: CDR1 SGHDT, CDR2 YYEEEE. Supplemented by reference TRBV5-6 and TRBJ2-1, the full variable domain reads DAGVTQSPTHLIKTRGQQVTLRCSPKSGHDTVSWYQQALGQGPQFIFQYYEEEERQRGNFPDRFSGHQFPNYSSELNVNALLLGDSALYLCASSLRRYNEQFFGPGTRLTVL.

The V call is TRBV27, the J call TRBJ2-7, with TRBD2 matching 15 bases. CDR1 and CDR2 (germline): MNHEY, SMNVEV (reference sequence). The CDR3 extends over 16 amino acids. The V segment lost 6 bases and the J segment 6 bases; nucleotides outside the gene matches: 9. The CDR3 loop reads CASSLGLAGGRAEQYF. CDR3 DNA: TGTGCCAGCAGCCTAGGACTAGCGGGAGGGCGAGCCGAGCAGTACTTC.

Ten or more counts support this clone. The genes are TRBV14 and TRBJ2-1, with TRBD2 matching 10 bases. J gave up 9 bases and V 6 bases, and 5 bases lay outside the gene matches. Germline CDR1 reads SGHDN; CDR2 reads FVKESK. The CDR3 totals 13 residues. The CDR3 coding sequence is TGTGCCAGCAGGCTAGCGGGAGCTGGTGAGCAGTTCTTC. Amino acids: CASRLAGAGEQFF.

This clone was observed a handful of times. V gene TRBV5-4 combines with J gene TRBJ2-1; D is possibly TRBD2 (6 bases). This CDR3 spans 14 amino acids. Germline values: CDR1 SGHNT, CDR2 YYREEE (reference sequence). Deletions cut 3 bases from V and 7 bases from J, with 14 bases between. The CDR3 DNA is TGTGCCAGCAGCTCCACGGGAGCCCCAAATGAGCAGTTCTTC. It is translated as CASSSTGAPNEQFF. Combining the CDR3 with reference TRBV5-4 and TRBJ2-1 gives the whole variable domain ETGVTQSPTHLIKTRGQQVTLRCSSQSGHNTVSWYQQALGQGPQFIFQYYREEENGRGNFPPRFSGLQFPNYSSELNVNALELDDSALYLCASSSTGAPNEQFFGPGTRLTVL.

The chain employs TRBV7-9 and TRBJ2-1, with TRBD1 as a possible D gene (5 bases). Trimming took 1 base from V and 1 from J, leaving 11 bases between them. CDR3 length: 16 amino acids. Germline V gives CDR1 SEHNR, CDR2 FQNEAQ (reference sequence). In nucleotides, the CDR3 is TGTGCCAGCAGCTTAGGGCAGGGTTTGTCCTACAATGAGCAGTTCTTC. This encodes CASSLGQGLSYNEQFF.

The rearrangement links TRBV11-2 to TRBJ2-3; no clear D gene. The CDR3 contains 12 residues. V lost 4 bases to trimming and J lost 0 bases, with 2 bases between them. In germline, CDR1 is SGHAT, CDR2 FQNNGV. In DNA form, the CDR3 reads TGTGCCAGCAGCTACAGCACAGATACGCAGTATTTT. Its translation: CASSYSTDTQYF.

J is TRBJ1-5 and V is TRBV10-3; D uncertain. From germline, CDR1 is ENHRY and CDR2 SYGVKD. This CDR3 comprises 13 residues. Trimming left V 0 bases short and J 6 bases short, with 6 bases between. The CDR3 loop is CAISESLGQPQHF. In DNA form, the CDR3 reads TGTGCCATCAGTGAGTCGTTGGGTCAGCCCCAGCATTTT.

The V and J genes are TRBV27 and TRBJ2-5; unclear D gene. Germline CDR1 is MNHEY and CDR2 is SMNVEV (reference sequence). The CDR3 is 14 residues long. The V end was cut by 3 bases, the J end by 4 bases, with 12 bases between. The CDR3 nucleotides read TGTGCCAGCAGTTTTTTGGAAAATAGAGAGACCCAGTACTTC. Translating it yields CASSFLENRETQYF.

The chain is built from TRBV7-3 and TRBJ2-3; 10 nucleotides align to TRBD2. Germline V lookup: CDR1 SGHTA, CDR2 FQGTGA. The CDR3 totals 17 residues. The trim removed 5 bases at V and 6 bases at J, leaving 14 bases unmatched. CDR3 nucleotides: TGTGCCAGCAGCCCGGGGGGTTCTAGCGGGAGTGGTGATACGCAGTATTTT. It encodes CASSPGGSSGSGDTQYF.

This clone was seen a handful of times. The V call is TRBV7-2, the J call TRBJ2-3; possibly TRBD1 for D (6 bases). CDR1 SGHTA and CDR2 FQGNSA come from the germline V gene. The CDR3 totals 13 residues. V was cut by 4 bases and J by 3 bases, with 8 bases left in between. Here the CDR3 DNA reads TGTGCCAGCAGCTCAACAGGGACAGATACGCAGTATTTT. Protein product: CASSSTGTDTQYF.

This chain connects TRBV18 to TRBJ2-1; the match to TRBD2 covers 12 bases. Losses at the gene ends were 6 bases for V and 0 bases for J; bases not matched to a gene: 0. The CDR3 consists of 15 residues. Germline loops: CDR1 KGHSH, CDR2 LQKENI. This CDR3 is CASSTSGGSYNEQFF. The CDR3 region has the DNA TGTGCCAGCTCGACTAGCGGGGGCTCCTACAATGAGCAGTTCTTC.

The chain couples TRBV4-2 to TRBJ2-1; TRBD2 agrees at 8 bases. CDR1 is LGHNA, CDR2 YNFKEQ, per germline. The CDR3 is 15 amino acids. The V and J ends lost 0 bases and 6 bases, in that order; junction bases with no gene match: 4. The DNA for the CDR3 is TGTGCCAGCAGCCAAGAGGGCGCGGGAGGCAATGAGCAGTTCTTC. Encoded protein: CASSQEGAGGNEQFF.

This clone was detected a few times. This chain links TRBV5-4 with TRBJ2-1; D remains ambiguous. V was shortened by 0 bases and J by 3 bases, with 7 bases between the two germline ends. This CDR3 contains 14 residues. Germline CDR1 is SGHNT and CDR2 is YYREEE (reference sequence). CDR3 bases: TGTGCCAGCAGCTTGGAGACAAGCTACAATGAGCAGTTCTTC. Amino acids: CASSLETSYNEQFF.

This clone was detected a few times. Other nucleotide sequences in the sample specify the same CDR3. This sequence joins TRBV11-3 and TRBJ2-1; 7 bases line up with TRBD2. Germline CDR1 reads SGHNT; CDR2 reads YENEEA. Germline trimming cut 1 base from V and 3 bases from J; bases unmatched to any gene: 3. The CDR3 has 15 residues. The CDR3 bases are TGTGCCAGCAGCTTAGGGCTAGCGGACTACAATGAGCAGTTCTTC. It codes for CASSLGLADYNEQFF.

This clone was detected only a few times. This sequence joins TRBV6-5 and TRBJ1-2, with D possibly TRBD1 on 6 matching bases. Trimming cost V 6 bases and J 1 base, with 15 bases left between them. CDR3 length equals 15 residues. Per the germline V gene, CDR1 is MNHEY and CDR2 is SVGAGI. CDR3 region: CASRLTGHLNYGYTF. The CDR3 bases are TGTGCCAGCAGGCTGACGGGACACCTTAACTATGGCTACACCTTC.

This clone appeared a few times. The chain joins TRBV7-2 to TRBJ2-5; 7 nucleotides agree with TRBD2. CDR3 size: 17 residues. Germline CDR1 is SGHTA and CDR2 is FQGNSA. The junction had 11 bases not matched to a gene; V was cut back by 1 base and J by 3 bases. Here the CDR3 reads CASSLELFGGREETQYF. CDR3 in DNA: TGTGCCAGCAGCTTAGAGCTTTTTGGTGGGAGGGAAGAGACCCAGTACTTC.

This clone was counted only a few times. The sample contains more than one DNA sequence encoding this CDR3. The chain employs TRBV9 and TRBJ2-7; D is possibly TRBD2 (6 bases). The CDR3 sequence is 14 residues long. From germline, CDR1 is SGDLS and CDR2 YYNGEE. V was cut by 2 bases and J by 0 bases, with 9 bases left in between. In DNA form, the CDR3 reads TGTGCCAGCAGCGTTAGCGGTACCTCCTACGAGCAGTACTTC. It is translated as CASSVSGTSYEQYF.